These T cell receptor beta chains were read from a single sample in a study of beta chain features in type 1 diabetes. Assay: immunoSEQ multiplex PCR; the TCRdb copy retains only in-frame clones and omits some. The data hold under 200,000 clones, with approximately 8.1% observed a single time. The source material was central memory CD4+ T cells from blood. All receptors derive from a young man in good health. The CDR3 runs from the conserved cysteine through the conserved F or W. The D gene is left open where the match is weak. Size is omitted from some rows. Given values are once, few, many or a class for expanded clones.

D gene,J gene,clone size,V gene,CDR3 protein,CDR3 DNA
.,TRBJ1-4,.,TRBV6-5,CASSYRQGGEKLFF,TGTGCCAGCAGTTACCGGCAGGGTGGCGAAAAACTGTTTTTT
.,TRBJ2-6,many,TRBV7-9,CASSFGVSGANVLTF,TGTGCCAGCAGCTTCGGGGTCTCTGGGGCCAACGTCCTGACTTTC
.,TRBJ2-2,few,TRBV5-6,CASSLASLHRELFF,TGTGCCAGCAGCTTGGCCTCATTACACCGGGAGCTGTTTTTT
.,TRBJ1-5,.,TRBV7-2,CASSLRSQGWNQPQHF,TGTGCCAGCAGCTTAAGGAGTCAGGGGTGGAATCAGCCCCAGCATTTT
.,TRBJ1-2,.,TRBV7-3,CASSSDSTGYTF,TGTGCCAGCAGCTCCGACAGCACCGGCTACACCTTC
TRBD1,TRBJ2-7,.,TRBV29-1,CSVFPTGGSSVREQYF,TGCAGCGTTTTCCCAACAGGGGGCTCTTCGGTTAGGGAGCAGTACTTC
TRBD1,TRBJ2-4,.,TRBV4-3,CASSQEGQAWDIQYF,TGCGCCAGCAGCCAAGAAGGACAGGCCTGGGACATTCAGTACTTC
.,TRBJ2-2,few,TRBV9,CASSVAGTGELFF,TGTGCCAGCAGCGTAGCCGGCACCGGGGAGCTGTTTTTT
TRBD1,TRBJ2-5,many,TRBV5-5,CASSGTDQETQYF,TGTGCCAGCAGCGGGACAGACCAAGAGACCCAGTACTTC
.,TRBJ2-7,.,TRBV30,CAWKRQSYEQYF,TGTGCCTGGAAGCGACAGTCCTACGAGCAGTACTTC
TRBD1,TRBJ2-5,.,TRBV10-3,CASKQGRETQYF,TGTGCCAGCAAACAGGGGCGCGAGACCCAGTACTTC
TRBD2,TRBJ2-5,once,TRBV5-1,CTSSLALAGGQETQYF,TGCACCAGCAGCTTGGCGTTAGCGGGGGGCCAAGAGACCCAGTACTTC
.,TRBJ2-7,few,TRBV5-1,CASSLAVAVNYEQYF,TGCGCCAGCAGCTTGGCGGTAGCGGTAAACTACGAGCAGTACTTC
.,TRBJ2-7,many,TRBV21-1,CASRSDRSYEQYF,TGTGCCAGCAGATCCGACAGGTCGTACGAGCAGTACTTC
.,TRBJ2-1,few,TRBV7-3,CASRRGASSYNEQFF,TGTGCCAGCAGACGTGGGGCGAGCTCCTACAATGAGCAGTTCTTC
.,TRBJ2-7,few,TRBV15,CATSRDRGIDEQYF,TGTGCCACCAGCAGAGACAGGGGAATCGACGAGCAGTACTTC
.,TRBJ1-1,.,TRBV4-3,CASSQAQATEAFF,TGCGCCAGCAGCCAAGCCCAGGCCACTGAAGCTTTCTTT
TRBD2,TRBJ2-3,few,TRBV7-9,CASSLGTAGGPDTQYF,TGTGCCAGCAGCTTGGGGACAGCGGGGGGGCCGGATACGCAGTATTTT
.,TRBJ2-7,few,TRBV5-4,CASSLGPGTYEQYF,TGTGCCAGCAGCTTGGGTCCGGGGACCTACGAGCAGTACTTC
TRBD1,TRBJ1-2,few,TRBV28,CASRTGTLGYTF,TGTGCCAGCAGGACAGGGACGCTTGGCTACACCTTC
TRBD1,TRBJ2-3,few,TRBV5-4,CASSSGQVDSTDTQYF,TGTGCCAGCAGCTCCGGACAGGTGGATAGCACAGATACGCAGTATTTT
.,TRBJ1-5,.,TRBV4-1,CASSQDPGGDQPQHF,TGCGCCAGCAGCCAAGATCCCGGGGGGGATCAGCCCCAGCATTTT
.,TRBJ1-4,few,TRBV7-9,CASSLRRPDNEKLFF,TGTGCCAGCAGCTTACGGCGGCCAGATAATGAAAAACTGTTTTTT
TRBD1,TRBJ2-1,.,TRBV5-1,CASSGGTGGDNEQFF,TGCGCCAGCAGCGGAGGGACAGGGGGTGATAATGAGCAGTTCTTC
.,TRBJ2-4,many,TRBV25-1,CASSESGQGSPKNIQYF,TGTGCCAGCAGTGAGTCGGGTCAGGGGAGCCCCAAAAACATTCAGTACTTC
TRBD2,TRBJ2-7,.,TRBV7-2,CASSSRSGGREQYF,TGTGCCAGCAGCTCCCGTAGCGGGGGGCGAGAGCAGTACTTC
.,TRBJ2-7,.,TRBV6-6,CASSVNLQGGQVEQYF,TGTGCCAGCAGTGTAAACTTACAGGGTGGTCAGGTCGAGCAGTACTTC
.,TRBJ2-5,few,TRBV19,CATKESGARETQYF,TGTGCCACCAAAGAGTCGGGAGCGAGAGAGACCCAGTACTTC
.,TRBJ2-3,.,TRBV7-9,CASSHKVRLGDTQYF,TGTGCCAGCAGCCATAAAGTGAGGTTGGGAGATACGCAGTATTTT
TRBD2,TRBJ2-1,.,TRBV28,CASRSAGAYNEQFF,TGTGCCAGCAGATCTGCGGGGGCCTACAATGAGCAGTTCTTC
TRBD1,TRBJ1-2,few,TRBV7-9,CASSLVGQGAHGYTF,TGTGCCAGCAGCTTAGTTGGACAGGGGGCCCATGGCTACACCTTC
.,TRBJ1-4,many,TRBV4-3,CASSQDMADRGKLFF,TGCGCCAGCAGCCAAGATATGGCGGATAGAGGAAAACTGTTTTTT
TRBD2,TRBJ2-3,.,TRBV4-2,CASSPLSSGGTVDTQYF,TGTGCCAGCAGCCCACTTTCTAGCGGGGGTACGGTAGATACGCAGTATTTT
.,TRBJ2-3,.,TRBV7-3,CASSFGVITDTQYF,TGTGCCAGCAGCTTCGGGGTGATCACAGATACGCAGTATTTT
.,TRBJ2-1,.,TRBV28,CASSQMNNEQFF,TGTGCCAGCAGTCAGATGAACAATGAGCAGTTCTTC
.,TRBJ1-1,few,TRBV19,CASSAQGSGNTEAFF,TGTGCCAGTAGTGCACAGGGTTCTGGGAACACTGAAGCTTTCTTT
.,TRBJ2-1,few,TRBV7-3,CASSLTGDGYNEQFF,TGTGCCAGCAGCTTAACGGGAGACGGTTACAATGAGCAGTTCTTC
TRBD2,TRBJ2-5,few,TRBV18,CASSPEKRGQETQYF,TGTGCCAGCTCACCAGAAAAGCGGGGCCAAGAGACCCAGTACTTC
.,TRBJ1-2,.,TRBV7-2,CASSLEWGGGTYGYTF,TGTGCCAGCAGCTTAGAATGGGGGGGAGGCACATATGGCTACACCTTC
.,TRBJ2-1,many,TRBV5-1,CASSFQTGNGEQFF,TGCGCCAGCAGCTTTCAAACCGGTAATGGTGAGCAGTTCTTC
.,TRBJ2-7,few,TRBV29-1,CSVEMGRTGDFEQYF,TGCAGCGTTGAGATGGGGAGGACGGGGGACTTTGAGCAGTACTTC
.,TRBJ2-3,few,TRBV5-5,CASSLARYTDTQYF,TGTGCCAGCAGCTTGGCGCGGTACACAGATACGCAGTATTTT
TRBD2,TRBJ2-5,few,TRBV5-4,CASSSGAGGPQETQYF,TGTGCCAGCAGCTCCGGTGCGGGGGGTCCCCAAGAGACCCAGTACTTC
TRBD1,TRBJ2-5,few,TRBV9,CASSRGQGVQETQYF,TGTGCCAGCAGCCGCGGACAGGGGGTTCAAGAGACCCAGTACTTC
.,TRBJ2-1,.,TRBV27,CASSPKVRDTEFF,TGTGCCAGCAGTCCGAAGGTCCGGGACACCGAATTCTTC
.,TRBJ2-3,few,TRBV29-1,CSVGAATGTDTQYF,TGCAGCGTTGGAGCGGCTACCGGCACAGATACGCAGTATTTT
.,TRBJ2-3,few,TRBV28,CASSGGGTGTDTQYF,TGTGCCAGCAGTGGGGGCGGGACAGGCACAGATACGCAGTATTTT
.,TRBJ2-1,few,TRBV4-3,CASSQERTLGGNEQFF,TGCGCCAGCAGCCAAGAACGGACCCTGGGGGGCAATGAGCAGTTCTTC